This T cell receptor beta chain was sequenced for a study of shared clonotypes between healthy human individuals. Study observations and caveats: For naive CD4 cells, roughly 5% of clonotypes were shared across a few donors. Relative to their counterparts shared across all four donors, non-shared clonotypes exhibited diminished generation probabilities.

The V end lost 3 bases, the J end lost 3 bases, and 7 bases lay between the germline ends. This CDR3 has 13 amino acids. CDR1 and CDR2 from the germline V gene are LGHNA and YSLEER. CD45RO-negative, CCR7-positively selected cells formed the naive CD8 fraction, excluding terminally differentiated effector memory CD45RA+ cells. Sequencing was at deep level. Repertoires were generated with immunoSEQ multiplex PCR, while TCRdb's copy carries only in-frame clones and drops some. The repertoire has about 2,100,000 clones, about 92% of them found once; the top ten carry roughly 1.8%. As to this clone: Its cognate antigen is unknown.

The rearrangement uses TRBV4-3 and TRBJ2-3; possible D gene TRBD2, 5 bases. The sequencing input was naive CD8+ T cells from PBMCs. The sequence came from a man aged 18 to 29 in good health. Some clones in this sample may be carry-over from other donors' samples. This CDR3 is CASSQGRTDTQYF. CDR3 coding DNA: TGCGCCAGCAGCCAGGGGAGAACAGATACGCAGTATTTT.